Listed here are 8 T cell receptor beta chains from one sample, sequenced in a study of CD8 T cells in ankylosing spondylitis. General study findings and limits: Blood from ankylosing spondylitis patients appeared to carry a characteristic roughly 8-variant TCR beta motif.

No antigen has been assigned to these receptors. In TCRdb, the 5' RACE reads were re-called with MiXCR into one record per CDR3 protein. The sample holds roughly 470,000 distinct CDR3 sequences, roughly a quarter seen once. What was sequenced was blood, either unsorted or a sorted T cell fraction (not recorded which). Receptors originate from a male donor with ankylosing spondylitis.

CDR3 DNA sequence: TGTGCCAGCAGCCAAACCGTTGCGGGAGGGGGCACAGATACGCAGTATTTT. Its protein is CASSQTVAGGGTDTQYF. The chain joins TRBV3-1 to TRBJ2-3, with 9 bases identical to TRBD2. The V segment lost 2 bases and the J segment 1 base; nucleotides outside the gene matches: 7. CDR3 length: 17 amino acids. The germline V gene encodes CDR1 LGHDT and CDR2 YNNKEL (reference sequence).

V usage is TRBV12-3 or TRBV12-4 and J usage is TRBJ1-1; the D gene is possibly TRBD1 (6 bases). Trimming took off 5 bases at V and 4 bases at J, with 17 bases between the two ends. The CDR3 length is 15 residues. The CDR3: CASSATGSRGTEAFF. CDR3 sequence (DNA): TGTGCCAGCAGTGCGACAGGTTCGCGGGGCACTGAAGCTTTCTTT.

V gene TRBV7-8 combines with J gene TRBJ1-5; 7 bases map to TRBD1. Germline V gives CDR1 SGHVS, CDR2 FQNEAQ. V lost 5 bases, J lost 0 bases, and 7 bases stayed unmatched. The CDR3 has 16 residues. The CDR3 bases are TGTGCCAGCAGCGGCAGGACAGGTTATAGCAATCAGCCCCAGCATTTT. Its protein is CASSGRTGYSNQPQHF.

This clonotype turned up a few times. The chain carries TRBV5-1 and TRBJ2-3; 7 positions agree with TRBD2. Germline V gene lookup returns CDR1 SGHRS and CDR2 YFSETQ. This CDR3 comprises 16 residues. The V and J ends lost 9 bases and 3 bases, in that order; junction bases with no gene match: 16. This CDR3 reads CAITRRAGVRTDTQYF. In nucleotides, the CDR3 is TGCGCCATCACGCGAAGGGCGGGAGTCAGGACAGATACGCAGTATTTT.

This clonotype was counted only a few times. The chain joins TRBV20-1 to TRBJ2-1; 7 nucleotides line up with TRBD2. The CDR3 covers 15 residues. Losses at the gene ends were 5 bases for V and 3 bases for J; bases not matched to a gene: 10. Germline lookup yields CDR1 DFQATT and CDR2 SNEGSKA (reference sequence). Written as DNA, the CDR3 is TGCAGTGCTGGCGGCGGGAGCCCCTTCTACAATGAGCAGTTCTTC. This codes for CSAGGGSPFYNEQFF.

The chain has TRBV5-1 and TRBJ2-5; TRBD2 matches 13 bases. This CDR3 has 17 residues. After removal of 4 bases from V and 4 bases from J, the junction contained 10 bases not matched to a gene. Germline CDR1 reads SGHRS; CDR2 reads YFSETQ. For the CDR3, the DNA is TGCGCCAGCAGCCCTAGGACTAGCGGGAGTGGGGGAGAGACCCAGTACTTC. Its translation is CASSPRTSGSGGETQYF.

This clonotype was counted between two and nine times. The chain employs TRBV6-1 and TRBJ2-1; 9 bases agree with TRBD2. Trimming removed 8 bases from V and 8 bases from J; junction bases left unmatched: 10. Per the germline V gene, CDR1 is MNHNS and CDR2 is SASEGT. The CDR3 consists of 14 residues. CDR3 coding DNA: TGTGCCAGCCCAAAAGGGGGACTAGCATATGAGCAGTTCTTC. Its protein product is CASPKGGLAYEQFF.

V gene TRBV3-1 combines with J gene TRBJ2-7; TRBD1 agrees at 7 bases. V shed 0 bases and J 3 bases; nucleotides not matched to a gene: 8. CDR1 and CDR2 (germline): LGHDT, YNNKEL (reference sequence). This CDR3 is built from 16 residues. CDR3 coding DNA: TGTGCCAGCAGCCAAGATGACAGGGACATACTCTACGAGCAGTACTTC. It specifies CASSQDDRDILYEQYF.